This TCR beta chain was captured by sequencing in a study of T cell responses to AZD1222 COVID-19 vaccine. Study-level findings and limits: The sample set comprised mostly white British donors with more females, and clonal diversity was possibly underestimated. Regions 160-218 and 743-854 dominated among vaccine-associated CD4 TCRs spanning spike. Among AZD1222 vaccinees, only 5 to 7 were seropositive at baseline.

Worth noting for this clone: Antigen specificity is unknown.

CDR1 is MNHNS and CDR2 is SASEGT in the germline V gene. After removal of 2 bases from V and 9 bases from J, the junction contained 6 bases not matched to a gene. The CDR3 contains 14 residues. Method: immunoSEQ multiplex PCR; TCRdb's copy keeps in-frame clones and lacks some. The top ten hold roughly 2% of the sample, which has about 180,000 clones, 92% seen once. The chain links TRBV6-1 to TRBJ1-5, with 8 bases fitting TRBD1. This TCR was recovered from an adult who received the AZD1222 COVID-19 vaccine. The sequencing used peripheral blood, collected 28 days after the second AZD1222 dose. CDR3 in DNA: TGTGCCAGCAGTGAACAGGGGGCCGGAGGGCCCCAGCATTTT. Residues: CASSEQGAGGPQHF.